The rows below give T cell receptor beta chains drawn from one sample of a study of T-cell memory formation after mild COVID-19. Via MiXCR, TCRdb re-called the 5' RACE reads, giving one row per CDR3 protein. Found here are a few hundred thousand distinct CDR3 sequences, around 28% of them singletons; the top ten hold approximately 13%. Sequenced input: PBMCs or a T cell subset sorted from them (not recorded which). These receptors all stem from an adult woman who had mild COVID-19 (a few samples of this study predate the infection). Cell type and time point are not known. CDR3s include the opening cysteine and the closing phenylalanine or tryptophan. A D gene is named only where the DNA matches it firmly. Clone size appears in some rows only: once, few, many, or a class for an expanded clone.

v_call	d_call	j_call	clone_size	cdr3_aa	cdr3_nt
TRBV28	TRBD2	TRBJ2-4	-	CASSLYYIAGTMIGGIQYF	TGTGCCAGCAGTCTGTACTATATAGCGGGGACTATGATCGGCGGCATTCAGTACTTC
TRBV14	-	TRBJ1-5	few	CASSQAPHQPQHF	TGTGCCAGCAGCCAAGCCCCCCACCAGCCCCAGCATTTT
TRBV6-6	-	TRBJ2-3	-	CASSYPTGLTGEWVSDTQYF	TGTGCCAGCAGTTACCCCACGGGACTTACGGGAGAGTGGGTATCAGATACGCAGTATTTT
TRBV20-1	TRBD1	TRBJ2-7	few	CSARLPGTGGFEQYF	TGCAGTGCTAGGCTTCCCGGGACAGGGGGCTTCGAGCAGTACTTC
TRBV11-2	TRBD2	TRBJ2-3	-	CASSHSGGLTDTQYF	TGTGCCAGCAGTCATAGCGGGGGGCTCACAGATACGCAGTATTTT
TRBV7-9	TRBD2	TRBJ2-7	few	CASSSDGPRGVSYEQYF	TGTGCCAGCAGCTCAGACGGGCCACGGGGGGTCTCCTACGAGCAGTACTTC
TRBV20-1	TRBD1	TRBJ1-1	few	CSARRVGQGSFGTEAFF	TGCAGTGCTCGACGGGTTGGACAGGGGTCCTTTGGCACTGAAGCTTTCTTT
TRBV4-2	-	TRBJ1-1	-	CASSQDHIGNTEAFF	TGTGCCAGCAGCCAAGATCACATCGGGAACACTGAAGCTTTCTTT
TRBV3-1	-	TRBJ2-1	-	CASSQGGAGSYNEQFF	TGTGCCAGCAGCCAAGGCGGGGCGGGTTCCTACAATGAGCAGTTCTTC
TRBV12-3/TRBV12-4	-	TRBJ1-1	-	CASSLWGTTEAFF	TGTGCCAGCAGTTTATGGGGGACCACTGAAGCTTTCTTT
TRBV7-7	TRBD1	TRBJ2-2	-	CASGVDRGTPGELFF	TGTGCCAGCGGGGTGGACAGGGGTACACCCGGGGAGCTGTTTTTT
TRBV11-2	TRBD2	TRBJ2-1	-	CASSLTSGSGGEQFF	TGTGCCAGCAGCTTGACTAGCGGGAGTGGGGGTGAGCAGTTCTTC
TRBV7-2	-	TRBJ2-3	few	CASTSGPPSTDTQYF	TGTGCCAGCACCTCCGGGCCCCCTAGCACAGATACGCAGTATTTT
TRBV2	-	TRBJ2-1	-	CASSEAVVFWFF	TGTGCCAGCAGTGAAGCCGTTGTGTTTTGGTTCTTC
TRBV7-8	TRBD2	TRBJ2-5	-	CASSLVRLAGGDQETQYF	TGTGCCAGCAGCTTAGTGCGACTAGCGGGGGGGGACCAAGAGACCCAGTACTTC
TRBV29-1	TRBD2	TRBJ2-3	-	CSVAGGNPTDTQYF	TGCAGCGTTGCGGGGGGGAACCCTACAGATACGCAGTATTTT
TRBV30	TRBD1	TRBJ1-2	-	CAWNFGQGRRSYGYTF	TGTGCCTGGAACTTTGGACAGGGACGAAGGAGCTATGGCTACACCTTC
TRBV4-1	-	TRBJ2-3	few	CASSMQDTQYF	TGCGCCAGCTCGATGCAGGATACGCAGTATTTT
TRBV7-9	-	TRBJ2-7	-	CASSADDYEQYF	TGTGCCAGCAGCGCGGACGATTACGAGCAGTACTTC
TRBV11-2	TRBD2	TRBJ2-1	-	CASGILGLAGGIEQFF	TGTGCCAGCGGGATTCTGGGACTAGCGGGCGGAATTGAGCAGTTCTTC
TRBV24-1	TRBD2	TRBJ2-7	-	CATSDSSGRAPYEQYF	TGTGCCACCAGTGATTCTAGCGGGAGGGCCCCCTACGAGCAGTACTTC
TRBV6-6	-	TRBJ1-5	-	CASTADFNQPQHF	TGTGCCAGCACCGCAGATTTCAATCAGCCCCAGCATTTT
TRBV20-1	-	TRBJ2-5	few	CSASIVETQYF	TGCAGTGCTAGTATCGTAGAGACCCAGTACTTC
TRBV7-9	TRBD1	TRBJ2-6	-	CASSRRQGGSGANVLTF	TGTGCCAGCAGCCGACGACAAGGGGGCTCCGGGGCCAACGTCCTGACTTTC
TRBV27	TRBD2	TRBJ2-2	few	CASSFLAGGGTGELFF	TGTGCCAGCAGTTTCCTAGCGGGAGGAGGAACCGGGGAGCTGTTTTTT
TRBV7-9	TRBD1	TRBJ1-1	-	CASSLPSTGETEAFF	TGTGCCAGCAGCTTACCTAGCACAGGGGAAACTGAAGCTTTCTTT
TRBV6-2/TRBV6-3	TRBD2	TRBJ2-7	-	CASSGGADQYF	TGTGCCAGCTCCGGGGGGGCTGATCAGTACTTC
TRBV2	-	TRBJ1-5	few	CASSEEGSSNQPQHF	TGTGCCAGCAGTGAAGAGGGGAGTAGCAATCAGCCCCAGCATTTT
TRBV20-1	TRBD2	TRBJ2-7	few	CSARTISGLASEQYF	TGCAGTGCTAGAACGATTTCGGGACTAGCGTCCGAGCAGTACTTC
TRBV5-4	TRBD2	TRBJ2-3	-	CASSLDGGTSGSTDTQYF	TGTGCCAGCAGCTTGGACGGCGGGACTAGCGGAAGCACAGATACGCAGTATTTT
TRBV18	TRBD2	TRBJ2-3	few	CASSPTGGMDTQYF	TGTGCCAGCTCACCAACGGGGGGAATGGATACGCAGTATTTT